These 27 T cell receptor beta chains were all obtained from the same sample, sequenced in a study of monozygotic twins with inflammatory bowel disease (dated by TCRdb to the late 2010s). The method was 5' RACE. The run used an Illumina HiSeq 2500. After reprocessing by TCRdb, each CDR3 protein sequence is one entry, and no DNA is given. This sample's records show 400,000 to 500,000 distinct CDR3 sequences. The top ten clones comprise 2% to 3% of the sample. Sequenced material: blood. The receptors originated from a human donor with ulcerative colitis or Crohn's disease, or a healthy co-twin of an affected twin (not recorded which).

The rearrangement uses TRBV10-3 and TRBJ1-1; TCRdb lists TRBD1, though no DNA is available to test this call. Germline values: CDR1 ENHRY, CDR2 SYGVKD. The CDR3 consists of 13 residues. CDR3 amino acids: CAINRQVDTEAFF.

The J gene is TRBJ2-5, the V gene TRBV7-2. The germline V gene has CDR1 SGHTA and CDR2 FQGNSA. The CDR3 covers 13 residues. The CDR3 region is CASSSTRQETQYF.

The chain employs TRBV15 and TRBJ2-7; checking the TCRdb D call of TRBD1 is not possible without DNA. Germline V lookup: CDR1 LNHNV, CDR2 YYDKDF (reference sequence). CDR3 size: 16 residues. CDR3 loop: CATSRDLPGVSYEQYF.

The genes are TRBV7-2 and TRBJ2-5; TCRdb indicates TRBD1, and absent DNA this call remains unverified. This CDR3 comprises 14 residues. Germline V lookup: CDR1 SGHTA, CDR2 FQGNSA. The CDR3 is CASSYRHGIETQYF.

CDR3 sequence: CASSSFDRTEAFF. The chain links TRBV7-3 to TRBJ1-1; without DNA, the TCRdb call of TRBD1 cannot be checked. This CDR3 region has 13 residues. CDR1 SGHTA and CDR2 FQGTGA come from the germline V gene.

This rearrangement joins TRBV5-1 to TRBJ2-3; TCRdb designates TRBD1, a call that cannot be tested without DNA. The CDR3 length is 16 residues. Germline V lookup: CDR1 SGHRS, CDR2 YFSETQ. CDR3 loop: CASSLVLAGAGDTQYF.

V and J are TRBV13 and TRBJ2-7; TCRdb outputs TRBD1, but without DNA this stays unchecked. Germline CDR1 and CDR2: PRHDT and FYEKMQ (reference sequence). The CDR3 contains 13 residues. CDR3 amino acids: CASAEGTGGEQYF.

The chain combines TRBV7-9 with TRBJ1-1; no DNA is available, so the TRBD1 call from TCRdb remains unchecked. Germline V gene lookup returns CDR1 SEHNR and CDR2 FQNEAQ (reference sequence). This CDR3 is built from 15 residues. CDR3 in amino acids: CASSSPDRANTEAFF. Complete variable domain (other parts from reference TRBV7-9 and TRBJ1-1): DTGVSQNPRHKITKRGQNVTFRCDPISEHNRLYWYRQTLGQGPEFLTYFQNEAQLEKSRLLSDRFSAERPKGSFSTLEIQRTEQGDSAMYLCASSSPDRANTEAFFGQGTRLTVV.

This chain joins TRBV7-3 and TRBJ1-1; lacking DNA, the TRBD1 call made by TCRdb goes unchecked. CDR1 and CDR2 (germline): SGHTA, FQGTGA. The CDR3 has 15 residues. The CDR3 here is CASSLLGPMNTEAFF.

The rearrangement links TRBV5-1 to TRBJ2-3; TCRdb picks TRBD2, but there is no DNA to check that call. Germline CDR1 SGHRS, CDR2 YFSETQ. The CDR3 is made up of 14 amino acids. The CDR3 protein is CASSFSGGEDTQYF.

V is TRBV12-5 and J is TRBJ2-1; lacking DNA, the TRBD1 call made by TCRdb goes unchecked. The CDR3 runs to 11 residues. Germline V CDR1 and CDR2: LGHNT, FRNRAP. This chain's CDR3 is CASQGSSEQFF.

This chain joins TRBV4-1 and TRBJ2-1. Germline assignment: CDR1 MGHRA and CDR2 YSYEKL. The CDR3 runs to 15 residues. The CDR3: CASSQDMVSYNEQFF.

The chain employs TRBV21-1 and TRBJ2-7. TRBV21-1 is labeled a pseudogene. The CDR3 length is 16 residues. CDR3 in amino acids: CASSKDDGEGTHEQYF.

The V gene is TRBV5-1, the J gene TRBJ1-4. The CDR3 length is 15 residues. In germline, CDR1 is SGHRS, CDR2 YFSETQ. This CDR3 is CASSLGSTVNEKLFF.

The chain recombines TRBV6-5 with TRBJ2-2. CDR3 length equals 14 residues. The V gene's germline CDR1 is MNHEY and CDR2 SVGAGI. This CDR3 reads CASSYSRLTGELFF.

The rearrangement links TRBV11-2 to TRBJ1-3; TCRdb picks TRBD1, but there is no DNA to check that call. Germline V gene data show CDR1 as SGHAT and CDR2 as FQNNGV. This CDR3 has 15 residues. CDR3 loop: CASSSNRATGNTIYF.

This chain uses TRBV20-1 with TRBJ1-5; TCRdb lists TRBD1, though no DNA is available to test this call. CDR1 is DFQATT and CDR2 is SNEGSKA in the germline V gene (reference sequence). CDR3 length: 17 residues. CDR3 region: CSAGSRETGGLNQPQHF.

The chain carries TRBV4-1 and TRBJ1-2. Germline loops: CDR1 MGHRA, CDR2 YSYEKL. There are 15 residues in the CDR3. The CDR3 protein is CASSQDPTTNYGYTF.

The chain has TRBV5-1 and TRBJ2-2; lacking DNA, the TRBD2 call made by TCRdb goes unchecked. The CDR3 runs 19 residues. CDR1 is SGHRS and CDR2 is YFSETQ in the germline V gene. This CDR3 is CASSSGLAGAQTNTGELFF.

The V call is TRBV7-9, the J call TRBJ2-7; the TCRdb D gene call, TRBD2, has no DNA to confirm it. Germline CDR1 is SEHNR and CDR2 is FQNEAQ (reference sequence). The CDR3 sequence is 14 residues long. The CDR3 protein is CASSFVGREGEQYF.

This chain connects TRBV7-2 to TRBJ2-4; TCRdb selects TRBD1, and the lack of DNA leaves this call unchecked. The CDR3 has 15 amino acids. Germline V gene lookup returns CDR1 SGHTA and CDR2 FQGNSA. CDR3 sequence: CASSLVRPGGNIQYF.

The rearrangement links TRBV9 to TRBJ2-3; TCRdb designates TRBD2, a call that cannot be tested without DNA. Germline CDR1 reads SGDLS; CDR2 reads YYNGEE. This CDR3 region has 16 residues. The CDR3 loop is CASSAILAVPTDTQYF.

The chain employs TRBV20-1 and TRBJ1-4; TCRdb indicates TRBD1, and absent DNA this call remains unverified. The CDR3 consists of 13 residues. CDR1 and CDR2 (germline): DFQATT, SNEGSKA (reference sequence). The CDR3 sequence is CSARGQGREKLFF.

The CDR3 spells CAGSKQGANTPQHF. The chain has TRBV5-5 and TRBJ1-5; lacking DNA, the TRBD1 call made by TCRdb goes unchecked. CDR1 is SGHKS and CDR2 is YYEKEE in the germline V gene (reference sequence). This CDR3 has 14 residues.

The V call is TRBV18, the J call TRBJ2-5; checking the TCRdb D call of TRBD2 is not possible without DNA. The CDR3 is made up of 14 amino acids. The V gene's germline CDR1 is KGHSH and CDR2 LQKENI. The CDR3 loop is CASSPTRSTETQYF.

Here the CDR3 reads CATSRDLALSEQYF. The chain has TRBV15 and TRBJ2-7; the D call from TCRdb, TRBD2, cannot be confirmed without DNA. The CDR3 is made up of 14 amino acids. The V gene's germline CDR1 is LNHNV and CDR2 YYDKDF (reference sequence).

This rearrangement joins TRBV4-1 to TRBJ2-5; the D call of TRBD2 rests on TCRdb alone, since no DNA is present to check it. The CDR3 sequence is 18 residues long. Germline V CDR1 and CDR2: MGHRA, YSYEKL. The CDR3: CASSPLLAGGRVHETQYF.